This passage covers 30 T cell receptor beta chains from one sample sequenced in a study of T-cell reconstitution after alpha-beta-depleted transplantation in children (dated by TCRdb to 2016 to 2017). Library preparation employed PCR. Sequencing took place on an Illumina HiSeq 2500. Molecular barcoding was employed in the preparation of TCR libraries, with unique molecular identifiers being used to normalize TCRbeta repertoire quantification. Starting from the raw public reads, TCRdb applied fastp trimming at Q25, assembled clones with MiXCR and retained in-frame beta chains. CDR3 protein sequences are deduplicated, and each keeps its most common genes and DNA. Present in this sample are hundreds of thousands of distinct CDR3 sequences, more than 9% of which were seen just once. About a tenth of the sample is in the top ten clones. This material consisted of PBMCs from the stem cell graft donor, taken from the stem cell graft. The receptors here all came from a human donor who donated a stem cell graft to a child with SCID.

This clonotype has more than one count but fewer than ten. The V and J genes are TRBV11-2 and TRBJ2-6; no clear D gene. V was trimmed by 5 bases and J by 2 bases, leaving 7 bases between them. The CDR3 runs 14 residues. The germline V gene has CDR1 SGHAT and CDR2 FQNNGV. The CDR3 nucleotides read TGTGCCAGCAGCCGCATTCCTGGGGCCAACGTCCTGACTTTC. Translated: CASSRIPGANVLTF.

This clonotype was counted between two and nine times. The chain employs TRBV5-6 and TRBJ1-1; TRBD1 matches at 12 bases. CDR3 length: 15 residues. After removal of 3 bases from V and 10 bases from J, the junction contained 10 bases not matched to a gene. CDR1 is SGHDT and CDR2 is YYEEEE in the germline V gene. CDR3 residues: CASSSPGQGAFGAFF. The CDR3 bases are TGTGCCAGCAGCTCTCCGGGACAGGGGGCGTTTGGAGCTTTCTTT. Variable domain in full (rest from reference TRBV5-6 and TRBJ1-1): DAGVTQSPTHLIKTRGQQVTLRCSPKSGHDTVSWYQQALGQGPQFIFQYYEEEERQRGNFPDRFSGHQFPNYSSELNVNALLLGDSALYLCASSSPGQGAFGAFFGQGTRLTVV.

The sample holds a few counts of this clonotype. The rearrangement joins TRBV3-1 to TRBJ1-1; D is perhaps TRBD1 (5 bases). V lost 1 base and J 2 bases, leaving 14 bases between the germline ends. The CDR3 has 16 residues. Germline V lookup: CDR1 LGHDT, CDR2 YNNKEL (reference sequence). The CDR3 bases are TGTGCCAGCAGCCAAGCCCGGGATGGGGACAACACTGAAGCTTTCTTT. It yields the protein CASSQARDGDNTEAFF.

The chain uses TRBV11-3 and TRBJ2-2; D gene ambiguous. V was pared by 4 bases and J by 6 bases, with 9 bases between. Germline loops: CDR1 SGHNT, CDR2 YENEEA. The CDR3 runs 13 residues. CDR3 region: CASSSVVSGELFF. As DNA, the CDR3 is TGTGCCAGCAGCTCAGTAGTCTCCGGGGAGCTGTTTTTT.

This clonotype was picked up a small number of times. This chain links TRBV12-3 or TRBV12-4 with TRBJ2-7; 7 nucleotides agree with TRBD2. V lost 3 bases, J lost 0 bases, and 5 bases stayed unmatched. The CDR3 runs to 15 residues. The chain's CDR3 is CASSFRDYPSYEQYF. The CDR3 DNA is TGTGCCAGCAGTTTCAGGGACTACCCCTCCTACGAGCAGTACTTC.

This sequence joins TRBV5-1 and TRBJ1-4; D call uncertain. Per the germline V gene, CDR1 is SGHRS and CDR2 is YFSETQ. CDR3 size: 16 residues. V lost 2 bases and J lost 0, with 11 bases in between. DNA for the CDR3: TGCGCCAGCAGCTTTCGGGGTCCCTCAACTAATGAAAAACTGTTTTTT. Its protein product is CASSFRGPSTNEKLFF.

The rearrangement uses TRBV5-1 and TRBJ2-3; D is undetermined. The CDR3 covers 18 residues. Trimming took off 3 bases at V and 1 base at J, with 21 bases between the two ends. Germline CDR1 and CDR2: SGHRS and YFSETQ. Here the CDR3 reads CASSSELGPPVGTDTQYF. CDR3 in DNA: TGCGCCAGCAGCTCAGAACTTGGACCTCCGGTTGGCACAGATACGCAGTATTTT.

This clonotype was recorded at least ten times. The chain's CDR3 is CASSGGTPLHF. In DNA form, the CDR3 reads TGTGCCAGCAGTGGGGGAACACCCCTCCACTTT. V and J are TRBV28 and TRBJ1-6; possibly TRBD1 for D (5 bases). Trimming shortened V by 5 bases and J by 11 bases, and 7 bases separated the two germline ends. The CDR3 has 11 amino acids. Germline assignment: CDR1 MDHEN and CDR2 SYDVKM.

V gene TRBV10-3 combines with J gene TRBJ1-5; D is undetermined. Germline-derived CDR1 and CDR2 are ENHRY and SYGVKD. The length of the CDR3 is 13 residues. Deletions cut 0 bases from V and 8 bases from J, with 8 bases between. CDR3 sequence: CAISESELEPQHF. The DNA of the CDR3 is TGTGCCATCAGTGAGTCAGAGTTAGAGCCCCAGCATTTT.

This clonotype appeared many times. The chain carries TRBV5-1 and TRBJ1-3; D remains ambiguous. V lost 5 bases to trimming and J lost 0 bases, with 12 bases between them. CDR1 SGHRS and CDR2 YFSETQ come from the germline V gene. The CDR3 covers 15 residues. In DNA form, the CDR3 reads TGCGCCAGCAGAGATGGACTTTCCTCTGGAAACACCATATATTTT. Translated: CASRDGLSSGNTIYF.

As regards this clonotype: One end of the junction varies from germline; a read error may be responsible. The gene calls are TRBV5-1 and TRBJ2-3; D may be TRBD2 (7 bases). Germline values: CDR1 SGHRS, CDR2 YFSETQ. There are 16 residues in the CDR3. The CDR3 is CAGSLSGGAFTDTQYF. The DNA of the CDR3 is TGCGCCGGCAGCTTGTCTGGGGGGGCCTTCACAGATACGCAGTATTTT.

The CDR3 sequence is CASSVGTLQNSPLHF. CDR3 DNA: TGTGCCAGCAGCGTAGGAACCTTGCAGAATTCACCCCTCCACTTT. The chain carries TRBV12-3 or TRBV12-4 and TRBJ1-6; D gene uncertain. The CDR3 runs 15 residues. The ends were cut back, 6 bases at V and 7 bases at J, with 16 bases in the middle.

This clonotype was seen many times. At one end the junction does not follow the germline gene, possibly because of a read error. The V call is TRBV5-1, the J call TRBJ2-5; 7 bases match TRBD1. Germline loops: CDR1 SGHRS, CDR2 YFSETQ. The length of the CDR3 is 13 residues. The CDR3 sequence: CASSRTGEETQYF. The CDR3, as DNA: TGTGCCAGCAGCCGGACAGGAGAAGAGACCCAGTACTTC.

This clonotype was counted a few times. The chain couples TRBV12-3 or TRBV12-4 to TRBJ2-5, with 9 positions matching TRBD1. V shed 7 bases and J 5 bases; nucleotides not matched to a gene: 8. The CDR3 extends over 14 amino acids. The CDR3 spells CASNLGGTGETQYF. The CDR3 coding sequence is TGTGCCAGCAACCTGGGGGGGACAGGGGAGACCCAGTACTTC.

Written as DNA, the CDR3 is TGTGCCAGCAGCTTAAACCAGCGGGGGGGCCGGGAGACCCAGTACTTC. Encoded protein: CASSLNQRGGRETQYF. The J gene is TRBJ2-5, the V gene TRBV7-9, with 10 nucleotides matching TRBD2. V was clipped by 2 bases and J by 5 bases; unmatched bases: 8. This CDR3 has 16 amino acids. Germline values: CDR1 SEHNR, CDR2 FQNEAQ (reference sequence).

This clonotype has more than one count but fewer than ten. CDR3 sequence: CASRNLVGTGELFF. CDR3 sequence (DNA): TGTGCCAGTAGAAACCTCGTGGGAACCGGGGAGCTGTTTTTT. The rearrangement links TRBV19 to TRBJ2-2; no firm D call. V shed 6 bases and J shed 5 bases, with 13 bases lying between them. Germline V gene sequence: CDR1 LNHDA, CDR2 SQIVND (reference sequence). The CDR3 loop spans 14 amino acids.

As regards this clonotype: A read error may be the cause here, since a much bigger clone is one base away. CDR3 protein: CDSSPGTRNTGELFF. Written as DNA, the CDR3 is TGTGACAGCAGTCCAGGGACCAGGAACACCGGGGAGCTGTTTTTT. The chain uses TRBV12-3 or TRBV12-4 and TRBJ2-2, with D perhaps given as TRBD1 or TRBD2 (5 bases each). This CDR3 contains 15 residues.

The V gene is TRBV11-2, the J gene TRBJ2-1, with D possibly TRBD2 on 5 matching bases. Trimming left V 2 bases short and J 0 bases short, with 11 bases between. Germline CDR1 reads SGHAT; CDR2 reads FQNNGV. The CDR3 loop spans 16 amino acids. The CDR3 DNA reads TGTGCCAGCAGCTTATCACGGGATCGCTCCTACAATGAGCAGTTCTTC. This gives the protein CASSLSRDRSYNEQFF. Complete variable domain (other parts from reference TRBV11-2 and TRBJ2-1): EAGVAQSPRYKIIEKRQSVAFWCNPISGHATLYWYQQILGQGPKLLIQFQNNGVVDDSQLPKDRFSAERLKGVDSTLKIQPAKLEDSAVYLCASSLSRDRSYNEQFFGPGTRLTVL.

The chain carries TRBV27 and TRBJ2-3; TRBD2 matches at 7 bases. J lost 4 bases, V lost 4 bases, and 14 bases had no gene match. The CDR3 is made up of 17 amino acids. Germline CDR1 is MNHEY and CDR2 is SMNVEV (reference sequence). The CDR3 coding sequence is TGTGCCAGCAGTTCCCTTGCCGCAGCGGGGATCGCAGATACGCAGTATTTT. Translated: CASSSLAAAGIADTQYF.

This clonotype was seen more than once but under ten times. CDR3: CASRPGQGTGSTGELFF. The CDR3 DNA reads TGCGCAAGTAGGCCGGGACAGGGTACAGGATCGACCGGGGAGCTGTTTTTT. The gene calls are TRBV5-1 and TRBJ2-2, with 9 nucleotides matching TRBD1. Germline CDR1 SGHRS, CDR2 YFSETQ. This CDR3 spans 17 amino acids.

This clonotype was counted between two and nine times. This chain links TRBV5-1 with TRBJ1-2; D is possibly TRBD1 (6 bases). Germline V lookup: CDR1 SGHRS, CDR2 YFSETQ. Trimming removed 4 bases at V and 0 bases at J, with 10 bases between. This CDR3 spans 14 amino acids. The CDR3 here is CASSPTGSNYGYTF. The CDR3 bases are TGCGCCAGCAGCCCGACAGGTTCTAACTATGGCTACACCTTC.

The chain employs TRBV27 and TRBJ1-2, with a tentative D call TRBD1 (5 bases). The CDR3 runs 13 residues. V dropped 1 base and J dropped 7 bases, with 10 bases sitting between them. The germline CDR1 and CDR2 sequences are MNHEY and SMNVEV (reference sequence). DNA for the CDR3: TGTGCCAGCAGTTTATACCTCGGGGGTGGCTACACCTTC. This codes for CASSLYLGGGYTF.

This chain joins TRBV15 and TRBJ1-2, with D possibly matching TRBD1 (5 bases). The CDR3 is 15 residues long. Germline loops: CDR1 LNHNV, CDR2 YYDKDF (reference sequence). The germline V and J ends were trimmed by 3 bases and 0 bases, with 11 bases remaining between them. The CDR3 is CATSSPVGPNYGYTF. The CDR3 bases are TGTGCCACCAGCAGCCCCGTGGGGCCTAACTATGGCTACACCTTC. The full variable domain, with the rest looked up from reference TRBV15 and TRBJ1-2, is DAMVIQNPRYQVTQFGKPVTLSCSQTLNHNVMYWYQQKSSQAPKLLFHYYDKDFNNEADTPDNFQSRRPNTSFCFLDIRSPGLGDTAMYLCATSSPVGPNYGYTFGSGTRLTVV.

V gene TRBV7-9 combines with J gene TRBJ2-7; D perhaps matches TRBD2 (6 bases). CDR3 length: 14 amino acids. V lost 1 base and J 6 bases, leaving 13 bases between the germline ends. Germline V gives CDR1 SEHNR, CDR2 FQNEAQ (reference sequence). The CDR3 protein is CASSLDRTSSEQYF. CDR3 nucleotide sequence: TGTGCCAGCAGCTTAGACCGAACTAGCAGCGAGCAGTACTTC.

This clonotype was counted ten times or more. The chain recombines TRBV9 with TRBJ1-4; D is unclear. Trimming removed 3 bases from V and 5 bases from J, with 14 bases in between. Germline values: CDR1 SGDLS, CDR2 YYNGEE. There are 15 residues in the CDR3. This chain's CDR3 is CASSERGTLNEKLFF. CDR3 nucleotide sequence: TGTGCCAGCAGCGAACGGGGAACCCTCAATGAAAAACTGTTTTTT.

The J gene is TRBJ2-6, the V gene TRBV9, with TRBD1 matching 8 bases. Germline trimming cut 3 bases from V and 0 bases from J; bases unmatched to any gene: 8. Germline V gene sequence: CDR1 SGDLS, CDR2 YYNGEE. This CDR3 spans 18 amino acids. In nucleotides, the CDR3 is TGTGCCAGCAGCGCTGCCGGGACAGGATTCTCTGGGGCCAACGTCCTGACTTTC. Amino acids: CASSAAGTGFSGANVLTF.

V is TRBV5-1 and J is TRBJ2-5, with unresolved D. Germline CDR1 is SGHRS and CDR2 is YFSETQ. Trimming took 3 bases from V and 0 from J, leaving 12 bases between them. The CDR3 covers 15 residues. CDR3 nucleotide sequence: TGCGCCAGCAGCTCGAAAGGGCAGGACCAAGAGACCCAGTACTTC. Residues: CASSSKGQDQETQYF.

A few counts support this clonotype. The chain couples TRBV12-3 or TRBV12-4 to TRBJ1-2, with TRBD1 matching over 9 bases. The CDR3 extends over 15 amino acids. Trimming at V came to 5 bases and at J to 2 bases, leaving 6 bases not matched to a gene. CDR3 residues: CASSPWDRENYGYTF. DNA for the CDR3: TGTGCCAGCAGTCCCTGGGACAGGGAAAACTATGGCTACACCTTC.

DNA for the CDR3: TGTGCCACCACCCAGCAAGACTCAGGGGGTGGAGGAACCACAGATACGCAGTATTTT. This gives the protein CATTQQDSGGGGTTDTQYF. V gene TRBV3-2 combines with J gene TRBJ2-3; TRBD1 is the table's D call, not checked against the DNA. TRBV3-2 is a pseudogene. The CDR3 loop spans 19 amino acids.

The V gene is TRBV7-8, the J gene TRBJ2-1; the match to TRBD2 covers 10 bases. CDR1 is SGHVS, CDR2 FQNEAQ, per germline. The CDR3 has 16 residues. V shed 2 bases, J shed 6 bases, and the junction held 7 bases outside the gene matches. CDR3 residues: CASSLFLAGVFNEQFF. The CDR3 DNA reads TGTGCCAGCAGCTTATTCCTAGCGGGGGTCTTCAATGAGCAGTTCTTC.